A selection of T cell receptor beta chains follows, all from one sample in a study of radiotherapy plus CTLA-4 blockade in lung cancer. Libraries were prepared by immunoSEQ multiplex PCR; TCRdb keeps only in-frame clonotypes and omits some of them. The repertoire holds approximately 110,000 clones, with more than 65% as singletons. The sequencing used peripheral blood, collected from a patient treated with radiotherapy plus ipilimumab. The receptors were gathered from a human donor with non-small cell lung cancer that progressed on radiotherapy plus ipilimumab. Some clones in this sample may be carry-over from other donors' samples. The conserved cysteine and the conserved F or W are not part of the CDR3 here. Fields, in order: V gene, D gene, J gene, clone size, CDR3 protein. A D gene is named only where the DNA matches it firmly. Some rows mark clone size as missing; the rest say once, few, many or name a class of expanded clone.

V: TRBV6-5; D: TRBD2; J: TRBJ2-1; size: few; CDR3: ASRLAAYNEQF
V: TRBV2; D: NA; J: TRBJ2-5; size: NA; CDR3: ASSVLGGDQTQY
V: TRBV2; D: TRBD1; J: TRBJ1-2; size: NA; CDR3: ASSAGDRGRGYYGYT
V: TRBV4-2; D: TRBD2; J: TRBJ2-7; size: NA; CDR3: ASSQDSGGPYEQY
V: TRBV7-8; D: NA; J: TRBJ2-7; size: NA; CDR3: ASSGMGEVNYEQY
V: TRBV28; D: TRBD1; J: TRBJ1-1; size: once; CDR3: ASSLWGGQGWRLNTEAF
V: TRBV5-1; D: NA; J: TRBJ1-2; size: NA; CDR3: ASSLGPSNYGYT
V: TRBV5-4; D: TRBD2; J: TRBJ2-3; size: few; CDR3: ASSSLAGGPGDTQY
V: TRBV19; D: TRBD2; J: TRBJ2-3; size: NA; CDR3: ASSILAGGNTQY
V: TRBV20-1; D: TRBD1; J: TRBJ1-1; size: NA; CDR3: SALGQTEAF
V: TRBV11-1; D: TRBD1; J: TRBJ1-1; size: NA; CDR3: ASSLAPGQGTTEAF
V: TRBV5-8; D: NA; J: TRBJ1-1; size: few; CDR3: ASSLVGTEAF
V: TRBV5-1; D: NA; J: TRBJ2-2; size: NA; CDR3: ASSFTGNTGELF
V: TRBV7-2; D: TRBD2; J: TRBJ2-3; size: NA; CDR3: ASSRREDTQY
V: TRBV5-1; D: NA; J: TRBJ2-5; size: NA; CDR3: ASSLGGTAETQY
V: TRBV7-2; D: TRBD1; J: TRBJ1-5; size: NA; CDR3: ASSPRPGTGSQPQH
V: TRBV7-2; D: NA; J: TRBJ2-7; size: few; CDR3: ASSFSGVAEQY
V: TRBV7-3; D: TRBD1; J: TRBJ1-2; size: NA; CDR3: ASSLTIGTGTLNGYT
V: TRBV25-1; D: NA; J: TRBJ2-5; size: NA; CDR3: ASNLGVGTQY
V: TRBV5-1; D: TRBD2; J: TRBJ2-7; size: once; CDR3: ASSLTSGGSSYEQY
V: TRBV19; D: TRBD1; J: TRBJ1-2; size: NA; CDR3: ASMLTRTGGVNYGYT
V: TRBV18; D: TRBD2; J: TRBJ2-3; size: once; CDR3: ASSPPPGTSGEITDAQY
V: TRBV2; D: TRBD1; J: TRBJ1-2; size: NA; CDR3: ASSDPGQSRNGYT
V: TRBV19; D: NA; J: TRBJ1-2; size: NA; CDR3: ASSILGRGYT
V: TRBV29-1; D: NA; J: TRBJ1-1; size: NA; CDR3: SVGIPLMNTEAF
V: TRBV7-3; D: NA; J: TRBJ2-5; size: NA; CDR3: ASSLTSVRGETQY
V: TRBV5-5; D: NA; J: TRBJ1-4; size: NA; CDR3: ASSPVVLTGSFEKLF
V: TRBV4-3; D: TRBD2; J: TRBJ2-3; size: NA; CDR3: ASSQGLAGSTDTQY
V: TRBV5-1; D: TRBD1; J: TRBJ1-2; size: NA; CDR3: ASSQGTAESGGYGYT
V: TRBV6-5; D: NA; J: TRBJ2-5; size: NA; CDR3: ASRLLGGGRETQY
V: TRBV2; D: TRBD2; J: TRBJ2-3; size: NA; CDR3: ASSLAGGRTDTQY
V: TRBV7-2; D: TRBD1; J: TRBJ2-7; size: once; CDR3: ASSLGGDSSYEQY
V: TRBV10-3; D: NA; J: TRBJ1-2; size: NA; CDR3: AILGRETNYGYT
V: TRBV29-1; D: TRBD2; J: TRBJ2-2; size: few; CDR3: SVGFSSGGVVGELF
V: TRBV6-5; D: TRBD1; J: TRBJ1-1; size: NA; CDR3: ASKPTGGGEAF
V: TRBV5-6; D: NA; J: TRBJ1-1; size: NA; CDR3: ASSLYLQPTRHTEAF
V: TRBV19; D: NA; J: TRBJ2-4; size: few; CDR3: ASSRWRSTVAQKNIQY
V: TRBV19; D: NA; J: TRBJ1-5; size: NA; CDR3: ATSDRPNQPQH
V: TRBV5-1; D: NA; J: TRBJ2-3; size: NA; CDR3: ASSLKGETDTQY
V: TRBV19; D: NA; J: TRBJ2-7; size: once; CDR3: ASKGLTYEQY
V: TRBV4-2; D: NA; J: TRBJ2-7; size: NA; CDR3: ASSQPSGPYEQY
V: TRBV7-8; D: NA; J: TRBJ1-4; size: NA; CDR3: ASSLEPRSEKLF
V: TRBV10-3; D: TRBD2; J: TRBJ2-3; size: NA; CDR3: AISWGLAGGLSTDTQY
V: TRBV6-1; D: NA; J: TRBJ2-7; size: NA; CDR3: ASSTTGYGREQY
V: TRBV30; D: NA; J: TRBJ1-4; size: NA; CDR3: AWSVFGISELF
V: TRBV7-9; D: NA; J: TRBJ1-2; size: NA; CDR3: ASSLVAGLNYGYT
V: TRBV6-6; D: TRBD1; J: TRBJ2-7; size: NA; CDR3: ASNPKGQGAFEQY
V: TRBV9; D: NA; J: TRBJ1-6; size: NA; CDR3: ASSVEPWGPNSPLH
V: TRBV7-9; D: NA; J: TRBJ2-6; size: NA; CDR3: ASSLIPAGANVLT
V: TRBV4-2; D: TRBD1; J: TRBJ2-7; size: NA; CDR3: ASSQAGQGPYEQY
V: TRBV6-6; D: TRBD1; J: TRBJ2-7; size: NA; CDR3: ASMGDSETYEQY
V: TRBV13; D: NA; J: TRBJ1-3; size: few; CDR3: ASSRSVVAGNTIY
V: TRBV11-3; D: TRBD1; J: NA; size: NA; CDR3: ASSGQGTYEQY
V: TRBV6-1; D: TRBD2; J: TRBJ2-3; size: NA; CDR3: ASSRTSADTQY
V: TRBV2; D: NA; J: TRBJ2-1; size: once; CDR3: ASSRDGRYNEQF